A selection of T cell receptor beta chains follows, all from one sample in a study of blood T cell repertoires in COVID-19. Profiling relied on immunoSEQ multiplex PCR, and the TCRdb table lists in-frame clones only, not all of them. Altogether 150,000 or so clones are present, over 80% being singletons, with the ten largest covering approximately 2.7%. The sample taken for sequencing was peripheral blood. These receptors were obtained from a woman aged 35 to 49 with active or convalescent COVID-19. CDR3s include the opening cysteine and the closing phenylalanine or tryptophan. The D gene is left open where the match is weak. The size field is filled for only some rows; it gives once, few, many or a size class.

length,D,size,V,J,DNA,CDR3
16,.,.,TRBV7-9,TRBJ1-3,TGTGCCAGCAGCTATGGACAGTGGAGCTCTGGAAACACCATATATTTT,CASSYGQWSSGNTIYF
15,.,.,TRBV7-9,TRBJ1-4,TGTGCCAGCAGACACGACAAGTCGGGAAATGAAAAACTGTTTTTT,CASRHDKSGNEKLFF
13,TRBD1,.,TRBV19,TRBJ1-1,TGTGCCAGTACCTACAGGGGGCAGGGTGAAGCTTTCTTT,CASTYRGQGEAFF
17,TRBD2,once,TRBV7-7,TRBJ2-1,TGTGCCAGCAGCTCAAGGCTAGCGGGAGGGCCTTCGGATGAGCAGTTCTTC,CASSSRLAGGPSDEQFF
14,TRBD1,.,TRBV10-2,TRBJ1-3,TGCGCCAGCACCACAGGGGGCACTGGAAACACCATATATTTT,CASTTGGTGNTIYF
15,.,.,TRBV5-1,TRBJ1-1,TGCGCCAGCAGCTGGAGCAGTGTGACGAACACTGAAGCTTTCTTT,CASSWSSVTNTEAFF
18,.,.,TRBV19,TRBJ2-2,TGTGCCAGTAGTATCTTGACAGGAAGGGCCCCTGCGGATAGGGAGCTGTTTTTT,CASSILTGRAPADRELFF
16,TRBD1,.,TRBV7-2,TRBJ2-7,TGTGCCAGCAGCTTAGTAGGGGGGACAGGAGTCCACGAGCAGTACTTC,CASSLVGGTGVHEQYF
15,.,once,TRBV5-5,TRBJ1-3,TGTGCCAGCAGCTACCCAGGGCCCTCTGGAAACACCATATATTTT,CASSYPGPSGNTIYF
12,.,.,TRBV7-6,TRBJ1-2,TGTGCCAGCAGCTTAGAAGGGGTTGGCTACACCTTC,CASSLEGVGYTF
13,TRBD1,few,TRBV6-5,TRBJ1-5,TGTGCCACCACAGGGGGGTGGAATCAGCCCCAGCATTTT,CATTGGWNQPQHF
15,TRBD2,.,TRBV28,TRBJ2-3,TGTGCCAGCAGTTTGGGTAGCGGGGGCTCAGATACGCAGTATTTT,CASSLGSGGSDTQYF
15,TRBD1,.,TRBV7-9,TRBJ1-5,TGTGCCAGCAGCCCGACAGGGTTTAGCAATCAGCCCCAGCATTTT,CASSPTGFSNQPQHF
17,TRBD1,.,TRBV19,TRBJ2-6,TGTGCCAGTAGTCCGCGGACAGGGGGCGTTGGGGCCAACGTCCTGACTTTC,CASSPRTGGVGANVLTF
13,.,.,TRBV18,TRBJ2-3,TGTGCCAGCTCACCCGGTCACACAGATACGCAGTATTTT,CASSPGHTDTQYF
13,TRBD1,once,TRBV6-5,TRBJ1-2,TGTGCCAGCAGGGACAGGGGGCCCCCTCTCTACACCTTC,CASRDRGPPLYTF
14,.,once,TRBV9,TRBJ2-1,TGTGCCAGCAGCCGGGACTTCTCTTGGGATGAGCAGTTCTTC,CASSRDFSWDEQFF
14,TRBD1,.,TRBV19,TRBJ1-2,TGTGCCAGTAGTCCTGATGGACAGGGGTATGGCTACACCTTC,CASSPDGQGYGYTF
15,.,.,TRBV4-3,TRBJ1-4,TGCGCCAGCAGCCTCCTTGGGACTGGAGTTGAAAAACTGTTTTTT,CASSLLGTGVEKLFF
13,.,.,TRBV7-2,TRBJ1-2,TGTGCCAGCAGCTTAGGGACAGACTATGGCTACACCTTC,CASSLGTDYGYTF
13,.,.,TRBV27,TRBJ2-2,TGTGCCAGCAGTTTATCGGGGGCAGGGGAGCTGTTTTTT,CASSLSGAGELFF
17,.,once,TRBV3-1/TRBV3-2,TRBJ2-5,TGTGCCAGCAGCCCCTACACGGCGGGGACGGGGGAAGAGACCCAGTACTTC,CASSPYTAGTGEETQYF
20,TRBD1,.,TRBV6-6,TRBJ1-6,TGTGCCAGCAGCCCACGAACTCCAAACAGGGGGGTTGGAAACAATTCACCCCTCCACTTT,CASSPRTPNRGVGNNSPLHF
13,TRBD2,.,TRBV28,TRBJ2-1,TGTGCCAGCCTACGGACGGGGAGGGATGAGCAGTTCTTC,CASLRTGRDEQFF
11,.,once,TRBV5-5,TRBJ2-7,TGTGCCAGCAGCCCTTCCTACGAGCAGTACTTC,CASSPSYEQYF
14,.,.,TRBV18,TRBJ2-1,TGTGCCAGCTCACCACCGGCAGGGGCCAATGAGCAGTTCTTC,CASSPPAGANEQFF
18,.,.,TRBV28,TRBJ1-4,TGTGCCAGCACGACTGAGGTATTAGGCATTCGAACTAATGAAAAACTGTTTTTT,CASTTEVLGIRTNEKLFF
13,.,.,TRBV20-1,TRBJ1-1,TGCAGTGCTAGTATTGAGATCGACACTGAAGCTTTCTTT,CSASIEIDTEAFF
14,TRBD1,.,TRBV29-1,TRBJ1-3,TGCAGCGTAGTGCGACAGGGACATGGAAACACCATATATTTT,CSVVRQGHGNTIYF
13,.,.,TRBV5-5,TRBJ1-1,TGTGCCAGCACGAGCGACAGATTCACTGAAGCTTTCTTT,CASTSDRFTEAFF
14,.,.,TRBV19,TRBJ2-3,TGTGCCAGTAGTATTGAGCGTAGCACAGATACGCAGTATTTT,CASSIERSTDTQYF
16,TRBD2,once,TRBV6-6,TRBJ2-5,TGTGCCAGCAGTTACTCCGGACTAGCGGGCCAAGAGACCCAGTACTTC,CASSYSGLAGQETQYF
15,.,.,TRBV20-1,TRBJ1-2,TGCAGTGCTAGTCCTAATGACAGAGCTAACTATGGCTACACCTTC,CSASPNDRANYGYTF
13,.,.,TRBV5-6,TRBJ2-5,TGTGCCAGCAGCTTTCAAGGGGTGGAGACCCAGTACTTC,CASSFQGVETQYF
12,TRBD1,.,TRBV18,TRBJ2-3,TGTGCCAGCTCACCAAGGACAGGGGCTAGGTATTTT,CASSPRTGARYF
16,.,.,TRBV19,TRBJ2-2,TGTGCCAGTAGTAGGGATAGGGGTCCCCAGCCGGGGGAGCTGTTTTTT,CASSRDRGPQPGELFF
14,TRBD1,.,TRBV13,TRBJ1-4,TGTGCCAGCAGCTTAATCAGGGGGCGAGGAAAACTGTTTTTT,CASSLIRGRGKLFF
14,.,few,TRBV24-1,TRBJ1-4,TGTGCCACCAGTGAGGTATTTCGGGAGGAAAAACTGTTTTTT,CATSEVFREEKLFF
18,TRBD1,.,TRBV19,TRBJ1-2,TGTGCCAGTAGCCCTTTGGGGTCGAACAGGGGGCGGAACTATGGCTACACCTTC,CASSPLGSNRGRNYGYTF
19,TRBD1,.,TRBV3-1/TRBV3-2,TRBJ2-1,TGTGCCAGCAGCCAAGGAACAGCTTCAGACAGGGGTACCTCCCGTGAGCAGTTCTTC,CASSQGTASDRGTSREQFF
18,TRBD1,.,TRBV7-9,TRBJ2-1,TGTGCCAGCAGCTTAGGGGCTGTGCGGGACAGGGGGATGGATGAGCAGTTCTTC,CASSLGAVRDRGMDEQFF
15,TRBD1,.,TRBV28,TRBJ2-1,TGTGCCAGCAGTTTCTGGGACAGGGTCCTCAATGAGCAGTTCTTC,CASSFWDRVLNEQFF
13,.,.,TRBV27,TRBJ2-7,TGTGCCAGCAGCAGGGACACTTACTACGAGCAGTACTTC,CASSRDTYYEQYF
15,.,.,TRBV7-9,TRBJ2-5,TGTGCCAGCAGCTTAGAAAAGGGGAGGCAAGAGACCCAGTACTTC,CASSLEKGRQETQYF
16,TRBD2,.,TRBV2,TRBJ2-1,TGTGCCAGCAGTCCCGGACTAGCGGGGGCGTACAATGAGCAGTTCTTC,CASSPGLAGAYNEQFF
15,.,.,TRBV27,TRBJ1-1,TGTGCCAGCTCCCCATTAGGGGGGGCGTCCGCTGAAGCTTTCTTT,CASSPLGGASAEAFF
13,TRBD1,.,TRBV10-3,TRBJ1-4,TGTGCCATTTCCGGGACAGGGGCTGAAAAACTGTTTTTT,CAISGTGAEKLFF
16,TRBD1,.,TRBV6-1,TRBJ2-7,TGTGCCAGCAGTGAAACCGGGACAGCGAGCTCCTACGAGCAGTACTTC,CASSETGTASSYEQYF
18,TRBD2,.,TRBV10-2,TRBJ2-2,TGCGCCAGCAGAGGAGCGGGGGGACCAAATACGAACACCGGGGAGCTGTTTTTT,CASRGAGGPNTNTGELFF
15,.,.,TRBV7-2,TRBJ1-5,TGTGCCAGCAGCTTACAGGCAGATAGCAATCAGCCCCAGCATTTT,CASSLQADSNQPQHF
15,.,.,TRBV28,TRBJ1-4,TGTGCCAGCAGCTCCGGGGGGGCAACTAATGAAAAACTGTTTTTT,CASSSGGATNEKLFF
13,TRBD1,.,TRBV4-3,TRBJ2-3,TGCGCCAGCAGCTCAGGACAGGGGACAACGCAGTATTTT,CASSSGQGTTQYF
15,.,.,TRBV29-1,TRBJ1-1,TGCAGCGTCTCCCAATACAGCTCTCTGAACACTGAAGCTTTCTTT,CSVSQYSSLNTEAFF
15,.,few,TRBV2,TRBJ1-4,TGTGCCAGCACCCCGGACAGTGCAACGGGGGAAAAACTGTTTTTT,CASTPDSATGEKLFF